These 7 T cell receptor beta chains originate from one sample sequenced in a study of blood T cell repertoires in COVID-19. Assay used: immunoSEQ multiplex PCR; TCRdb lists only in-frame clones, some missing. The sample comprises 180,000 or so clones, around four fifths of which are singletons, and 6.9% rests with the top ten. The sequenced material came from peripheral blood. Source of these receptors: a human donor with acute or convalescent COVID-19. The donor label of this sample is uncertain.

CDR3 DNA sequence: TGTGCCAGTAGTTTCCCAGGGGTTGAGCAGTTCTTC. It translates to CASSFPGVEQFF. J is TRBJ2-1 and V is TRBV19; D perhaps matches TRBD1 (6 bases). Deletions cut 5 bases from V and 9 bases from J, with 11 bases between. Germline V gene lookup returns CDR1 LNHDA and CDR2 SQIVND (reference sequence). This CDR3 has 12 residues.

The CDR3 nucleotides read TGTGCCAGCAGTGATGCAGTTATCAATCAGCCCCAGCATTTT. Its protein product is CASSDAVINQPQHF. The chain employs TRBV6-1 and TRBJ1-5; D uncertain. V lost 3 bases, J lost 3 bases, and 9 bases lay in between. The CDR3 is 14 residues long. CDR1 is MNHNS and CDR2 is SASEGT in the germline V gene.

The gene calls are TRBV5-4 and TRBJ1-1; D remains unclear. The germline CDR1 and CDR2 sequences are SGHNT and YYREEE (reference sequence). The CDR3 sequence is 13 residues long. Deletions cut 1 base from V and 1 base from J, with 5 bases between. The CDR3 loop reads CASSLKQNTEAFF. The CDR3 coding sequence is TGTGCCAGCAGCTTGAAACAGAACACTGAAGCTTTCTTT.

This clone was seen a few times. A read error may account for a junction end that differs from germline. This sequence joins TRBV5-1 and TRBJ2-5, with 7 bases lining up with TRBD1. The V gene's germline CDR1 is SGHRS and CDR2 YFSETQ. CDR3 length: 14 amino acids. DNA for the CDR3: TGCGCCAAGAGAGACAGGGACCCCCAACAGACCCAGTACTTC. The encoded protein is CAKRDRDPQQTQYF. Filled out from reference TRBV5-1 and TRBJ2-5, the complete variable domain reads KAGVTQTPRYLIKTRGQQVTLSCSPISGHRSVSWYQQTPGQGLQFLFEYFSETQRNKGNFPGRFSGRQFSNSRSEMNVSTLELGDSALYLCAKRDRDPQQTQYFGPGTRLLVL.

The chain uses TRBV2 and TRBJ2-7; D might be TRBD1 (6 bases). Germline CDR1 is SNHLY and CDR2 is FYNNEI. This CDR3 region has 13 residues. Trimming removed 7 bases at V and 0 bases at J, with 10 bases between. CDR3 region: CASIRDNSYEQYF. The CDR3 nucleotides read TGTGCCAGCATTCGGGACAACTCCTACGAGCAGTACTTC. Full variable domain (rest looked up from reference TRBV2 and TRBJ2-7): EPEVTQTPSHQVTQMGQEVILRCVPISNHLYFYWYRQILGQKVEFLVSFYNNEISEKSEIFDDQFSVERPDGSNFTLKIRSTKLEDSAMYFCASIRDNSYEQYFGPGTRLTVT.

Points on this clone: The identical CDR3 is also encoded by other nucleotide sequences in the sample. The rearrangement joins TRBV7-2 to TRBJ2-2; tentative D call: TRBD2 (6 bases). CDR3 size: 15 residues. The ends were cut back, 1 base at V and 4 bases at J, with 10 bases in the middle. Germline CDR1 reads SGHTA; CDR2 reads FQGNSA. The DNA of the CDR3 is TGTGCCAGCAGCTTAGGGGGACTGGCCACCGGGGAGCTGTTTTTT. Translating it yields CASSLGGLATGELFF.

This chain connects TRBV30 to TRBJ2-1; possibly TRBD2 for D (6 bases). Germline-derived CDR1 and CDR2 are GTSNPN and SVGIG (reference sequence). The CDR3 sequence is 12 residues long. V dropped 0 bases and J dropped 10 bases, with 10 bases sitting between them. The CDR3 DNA follows: TGTGCCTGGAGTGTAATGGCGGGAGAGCAGTTCTTC. It specifies CAWSVMAGEQFF. The complete variable domain, with remaining parts taken from reference TRBV30 and TRBJ2-1, reads SQTIHQWPATLVQPVGSPLSLECTVEGTSNPNLYWYRQAAGRGLQLLFYSVGIGQISSEVPQNLSASRPQDRQFILSSKKLLLSDSGFYLCAWSVMAGEQFFGPGTRLTVL.